The 5 T cell receptor beta chains below all came from one sample that was sequenced in a study of blood T cell repertoires in COVID-19. Only in-frame clones appear in the TCRdb table, and some are missing; sequencing was by immunoSEQ multiplex PCR. Among over 60,000 clones listed, about 75% were seen once. Specimen: peripheral blood. These receptors all stem from a human donor in a cohort sampled during active COVID-19.

This chain uses TRBV5-4 with TRBJ2-1; a possible D gene is TRBD2 (5 bases). This CDR3 region has 16 residues. Germline CDR1 is SGHNT and CDR2 is YYREEE (reference sequence). V shed 2 bases and J shed 0 bases, with 12 bases lying between them. CDR3 in DNA: TGTGCCAGCAGCTTCCAACTAGGGAGCTCCTACAATGAGCAGTTCTTC. Translated: CASSFQLGSSYNEQFF.

The chain links TRBV5-1 to TRBJ2-5, with TRBD2 matching 8 bases. This CDR3 has 16 amino acids. V dropped 0 bases and J dropped 7; count of bases not matched to a gene: 11. The germline V gene encodes CDR1 SGHRS and CDR2 YFSETQ. This CDR3 is CASSLGTGGPAGTQYF. The CDR3 region has the DNA TGCGCCAGCAGCTTGGGAACGGGAGGGCCCGCAGGGACCCAGTACTTC.

V usage is TRBV5-1 and J usage is TRBJ2-3; D possibly corresponds to TRBD2 (7 bases). Trimming cost V 1 base and J 5 bases, with 14 bases left between them. This CDR3 has 15 amino acids. The germline V gene encodes CDR1 SGHRS and CDR2 YFSETQ. This chain's CDR3 is CASSLRRGGVDTQYF. In nucleotides, the CDR3 is TGCGCCAGCAGCTTGAGGAGGGGGGGCGTAGATACGCAGTATTTT.

V and J are TRBV9 and TRBJ2-7; 10 positions agree with TRBD2. The CDR3 runs to 14 residues. Trimming removed 3 bases from V and 1 base from J; junction bases left unmatched: 1. Per germline, CDR1 SGDLS and CDR2 YYNGEE. The CDR3 DNA is TGTGCCAGCAGCGGGGGACTAGCGTCCTACGAGCAGTACTTC. It translates to CASSGGLASYEQYF.

This chain links TRBV5-6 with TRBJ1-2, with TRBD1 matching 7 bases. V lost 4 bases to trimming and J lost 7 bases; unmatched junction nucleotides: 13. The length of the CDR3 is 15 residues. Germline lookup yields CDR1 SGHDT and CDR2 YYEEEE. CDR3 in DNA: TGTGCCAGCAGCACCCTGATGGACAGGCAGGGTGGCTACACCTTC. This sequence encodes CASSTLMDRQGGYTF.